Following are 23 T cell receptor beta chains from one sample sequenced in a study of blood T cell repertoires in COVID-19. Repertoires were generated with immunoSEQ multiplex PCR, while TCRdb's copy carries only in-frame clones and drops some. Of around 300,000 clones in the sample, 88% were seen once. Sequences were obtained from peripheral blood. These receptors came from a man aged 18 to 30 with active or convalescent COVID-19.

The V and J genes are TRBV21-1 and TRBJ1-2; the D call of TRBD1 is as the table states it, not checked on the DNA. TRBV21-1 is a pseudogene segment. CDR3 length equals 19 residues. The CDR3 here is CASSPPVTGGPGSRGGYTF. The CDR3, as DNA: TGTGCCAGCAGCCCACCTGTTACAGGGGGTCCAGGGTCCCGGGGTGGCTACACCTTC.

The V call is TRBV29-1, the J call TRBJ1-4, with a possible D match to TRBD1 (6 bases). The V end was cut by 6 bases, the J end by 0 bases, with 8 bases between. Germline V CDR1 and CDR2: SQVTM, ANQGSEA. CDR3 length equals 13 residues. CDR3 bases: TGCAGCGTCGGGACACCAACTAATGAAAAACTGTTTTTT. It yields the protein CSVGTPTNEKLFF.

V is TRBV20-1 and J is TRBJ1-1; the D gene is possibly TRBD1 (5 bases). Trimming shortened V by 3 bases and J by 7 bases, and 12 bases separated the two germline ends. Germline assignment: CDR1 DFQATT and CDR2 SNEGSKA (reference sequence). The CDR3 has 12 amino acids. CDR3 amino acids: CSASPDRNEAFF. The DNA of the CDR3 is TGCAGTGCTAGTCCCGACAGAAATGAAGCTTTCTTT.

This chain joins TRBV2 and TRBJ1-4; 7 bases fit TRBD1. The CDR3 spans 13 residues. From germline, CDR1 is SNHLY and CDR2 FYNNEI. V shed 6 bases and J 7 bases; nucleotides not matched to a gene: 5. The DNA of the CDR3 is TGTGCCAGCAGGCAGGGGGGTGGTGAAAAACTGTTTTTT. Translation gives CASRQGGGEKLFF.

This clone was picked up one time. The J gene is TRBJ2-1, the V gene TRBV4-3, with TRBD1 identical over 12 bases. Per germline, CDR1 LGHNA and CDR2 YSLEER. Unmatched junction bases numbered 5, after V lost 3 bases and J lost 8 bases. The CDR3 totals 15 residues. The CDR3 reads CASSQYGTGGHEQFF. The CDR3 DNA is TGCGCCAGCAGCCAGTACGGGACAGGGGGCCATGAGCAGTTCTTC.

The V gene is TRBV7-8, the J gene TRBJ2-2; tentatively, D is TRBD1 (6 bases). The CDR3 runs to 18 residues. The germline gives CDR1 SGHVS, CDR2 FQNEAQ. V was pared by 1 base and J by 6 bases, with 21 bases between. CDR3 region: CASSLGQTTRGSAGELFF. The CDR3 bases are TGTGCCAGCAGCTTAGGACAGACAACGAGGGGGAGCGCCGGGGAGCTGTTTTTT. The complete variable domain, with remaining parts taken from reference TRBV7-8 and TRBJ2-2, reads GAGVSQSPRYKVAKRGQDVALRCDPISGHVSLFWYQQALGQGPEFLTYFQNEAQLDKSGLPSDRFFAERPEGSVSTLKIQRTQQEDSAVYLCASSLGQTTRGSAGELFFGEGSRLTVL.

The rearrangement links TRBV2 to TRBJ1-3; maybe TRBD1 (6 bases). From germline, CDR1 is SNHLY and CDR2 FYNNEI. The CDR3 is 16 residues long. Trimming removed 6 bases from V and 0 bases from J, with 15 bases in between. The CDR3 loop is CASSAGTIISGNTIYF. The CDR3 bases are TGTGCCAGCAGCGCCGGGACAATTATCTCTGGAAACACCATATATTTT.

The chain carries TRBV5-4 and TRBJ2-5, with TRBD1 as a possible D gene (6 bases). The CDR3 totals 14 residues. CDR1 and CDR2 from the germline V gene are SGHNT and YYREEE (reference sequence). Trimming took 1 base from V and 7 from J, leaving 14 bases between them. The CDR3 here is CASSLRDTGRTQYF. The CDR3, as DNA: TGTGCCAGCAGCTTGCGGGACACCGGTCGGACCCAGTACTTC.

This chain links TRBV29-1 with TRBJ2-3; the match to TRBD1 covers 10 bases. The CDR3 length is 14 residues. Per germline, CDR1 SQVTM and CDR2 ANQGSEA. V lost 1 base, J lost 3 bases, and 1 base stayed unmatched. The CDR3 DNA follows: TGCAGCGTTGAAGGGGACAGGGGAACAGATACGCAGTATTTT. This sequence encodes CSVEGDRGTDTQYF.

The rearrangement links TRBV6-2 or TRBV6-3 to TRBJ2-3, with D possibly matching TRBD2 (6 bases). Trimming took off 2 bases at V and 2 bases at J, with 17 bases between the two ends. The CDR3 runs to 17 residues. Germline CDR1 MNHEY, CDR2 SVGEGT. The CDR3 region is CASSYRGPDYHTDTQYF. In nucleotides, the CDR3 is TGTGCCAGCAGTTACCGAGGACCGGACTACCACACAGATACGCAGTATTTT.

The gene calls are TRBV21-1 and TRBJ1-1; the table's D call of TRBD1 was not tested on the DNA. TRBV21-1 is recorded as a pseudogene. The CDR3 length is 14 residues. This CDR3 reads CASSKSRQNTEAFF. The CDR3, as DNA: TGTGCCAGCAGCAAAAGTCGACAGAACACTGAAGCTTTCTTT.

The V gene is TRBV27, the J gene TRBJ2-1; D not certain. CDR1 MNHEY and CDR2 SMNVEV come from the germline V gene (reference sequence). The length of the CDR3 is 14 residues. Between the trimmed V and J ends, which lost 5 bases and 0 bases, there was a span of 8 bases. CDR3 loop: CASSDSSSYNEQFF. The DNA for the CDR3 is TGTGCCAGCAGTGACTCTAGCTCCTACAATGAGCAGTTCTTC.

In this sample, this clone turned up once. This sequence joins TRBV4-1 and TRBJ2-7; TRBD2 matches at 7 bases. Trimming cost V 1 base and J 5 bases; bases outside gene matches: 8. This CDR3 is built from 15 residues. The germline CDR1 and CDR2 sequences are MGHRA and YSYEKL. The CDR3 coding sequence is TGCGCCAGCAGCCAAGTAGGCGGGGGTATAGACGAGCAGTACTTC. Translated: CASSQVGGGIDEQYF.

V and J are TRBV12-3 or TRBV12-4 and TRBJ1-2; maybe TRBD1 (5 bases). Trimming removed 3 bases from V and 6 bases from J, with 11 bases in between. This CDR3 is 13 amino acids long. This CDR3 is CASSFQGRDGYTF. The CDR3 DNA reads TGTGCCAGCAGTTTTCAGGGCAGGGATGGCTACACCTTC.

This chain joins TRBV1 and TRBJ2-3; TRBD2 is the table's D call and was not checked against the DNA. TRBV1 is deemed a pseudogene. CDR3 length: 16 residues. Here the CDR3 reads CTSSLKTSPGTDTQYF. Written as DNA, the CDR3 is TGCACCAGCAGCCTAAAGACTAGCCCCGGGACAGATACGCAGTATTTT.

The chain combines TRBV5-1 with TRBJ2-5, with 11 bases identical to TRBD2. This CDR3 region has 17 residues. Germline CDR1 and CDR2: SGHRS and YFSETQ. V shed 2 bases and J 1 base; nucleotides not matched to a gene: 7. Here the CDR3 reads CASSLGTSGKRQETQYF. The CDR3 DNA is TGCGCCAGCAGCTTAGGGACTAGCGGCAAGCGCCAAGAGACCCAGTACTTC.

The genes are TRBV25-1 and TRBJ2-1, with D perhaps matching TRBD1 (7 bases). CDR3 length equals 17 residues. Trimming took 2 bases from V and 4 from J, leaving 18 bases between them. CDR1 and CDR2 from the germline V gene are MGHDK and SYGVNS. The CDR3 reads CASSEGLQGSLYNEQFF. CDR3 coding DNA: TGTGCCAGCAGTGAAGGACTACAGGGGTCCTTGTACAATGAGCAGTTCTTC.

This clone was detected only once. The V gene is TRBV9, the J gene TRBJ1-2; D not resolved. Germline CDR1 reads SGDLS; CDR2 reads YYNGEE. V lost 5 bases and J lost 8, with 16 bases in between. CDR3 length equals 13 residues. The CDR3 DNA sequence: TGTGCCAGCAGGAAATCAGGTCCCTCGGGCTACACCTTC. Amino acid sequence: CASRKSGPSGYTF.

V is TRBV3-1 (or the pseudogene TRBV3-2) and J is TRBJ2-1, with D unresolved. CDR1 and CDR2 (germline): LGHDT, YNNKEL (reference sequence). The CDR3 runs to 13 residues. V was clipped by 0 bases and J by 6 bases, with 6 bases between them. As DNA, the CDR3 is TGTGCCAGCAGCCAAGATCGAGGCAATGAGCAGTTCTTC. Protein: CASSQDRGNEQFF.

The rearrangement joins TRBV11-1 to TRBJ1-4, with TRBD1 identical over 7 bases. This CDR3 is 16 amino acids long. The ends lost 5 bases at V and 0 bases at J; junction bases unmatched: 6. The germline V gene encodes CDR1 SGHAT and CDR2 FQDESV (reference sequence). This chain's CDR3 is CASSRRQGSTNEKLFF. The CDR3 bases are TGTGCCAGCAGCCGCCGACAGGGATCAACTAATGAAAAACTGTTTTTT.

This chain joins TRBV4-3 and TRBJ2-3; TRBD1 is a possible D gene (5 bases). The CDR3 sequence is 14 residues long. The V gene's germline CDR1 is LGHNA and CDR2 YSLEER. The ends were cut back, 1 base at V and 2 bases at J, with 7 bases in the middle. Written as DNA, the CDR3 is TGCGCCAGCAGCCAAGGACAGAACACAGATACGCAGTATTTT. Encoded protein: CASSQGQNTDTQYF.

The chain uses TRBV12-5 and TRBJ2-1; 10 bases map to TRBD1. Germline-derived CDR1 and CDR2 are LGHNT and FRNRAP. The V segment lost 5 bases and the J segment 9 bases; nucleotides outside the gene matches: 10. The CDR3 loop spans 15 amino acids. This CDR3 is CASGRGQGRSGEQFF. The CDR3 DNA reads TGTGCTAGTGGTAGGGGACAGGGGAGGAGCGGTGAGCAGTTCTTC.

CDR3: CASSYSRGGNQPQHF. CDR3 DNA sequence: TGTGCCAGCAGTTACTCCAGGGGGGGCAATCAGCCCCAGCATTTT. V and J are TRBV6-2 or TRBV6-3 and TRBJ1-5; TRBD1 matches 7 bases. Germline V gene lookup returns CDR1 MNHEY and CDR2 SVGEGT. The CDR3 has 15 amino acids. Trimming removed 0 bases from V and 2 bases from J; junction bases left unmatched: 1.